A single sample gave rise to the 32 T cell receptor beta chains below, sequenced in a study of T cell responses to AZD1222 COVID-19 vaccine. The repertoire was sequenced with immunoSEQ multiplex PCR; TCRdb's copy has only in-frame clones and lacks some. This sample has roughly 110,000 clones, with approximately 90% found just once. This specimen was peripheral blood, taken on day 0 of AZD1222 vaccination. The receptors derive from an adult in good health.

This clone was detected only a few times. V and J are TRBV4-3 and TRBJ1-5; 9 bases match TRBD1. The germline V gene encodes CDR1 LGHNA and CDR2 YSLEER. V lost 0 bases to trimming and J lost 8 bases; unmatched junction nucleotides: 11. The CDR3 loop spans 17 amino acids. This CDR3 is CASSQDVSRDRAKPQHF. The CDR3 DNA reads TGCGCCAGCAGCCAAGATGTAAGCCGGGACAGGGCAAAGCCCCAGCATTTT.

The rearrangement links TRBV9 to TRBJ2-3; D is unresolved. The CDR3 covers 16 residues. Deletions cut 2 bases from V and 1 base from J, with 14 bases between. The germline CDR1 and CDR2 sequences are SGDLS and YYNGEE. CDR3 sequence (DNA): TGTGCCAGCAGCGTCAGTGGAAACCCCCGCACAGATACGCAGTATTTT. Translated: CASSVSGNPRTDTQYF.

The chain has TRBV10-3 and TRBJ2-7, with 9 bases that match TRBD1. Looked up from germline, CDR1 is ENHRY and CDR2 is SYGVKD. This CDR3 comprises 16 residues. V shed 6 bases and J 2 bases; nucleotides not matched to a gene: 11. This CDR3 is CAISRRLDRGTYEQYF. In DNA, the CDR3 is TGTGCCATCAGCCGTCGCCTGGACAGGGGCACCTACGAGCAGTACTTC.

This clone appeared a few times. Germline and junction disagree at one end, which may indicate a read error. This chain connects TRBV7-8 to TRBJ2-5; D is undetermined. The V gene's germline CDR1 is SGHVS and CDR2 FQNEAQ. The CDR3 is made up of 11 amino acids. The CDR3 DNA reads TGTGCCAGCAGCTCCCGAGAGGCCCAGTACTTC. Encoded protein: CASSSREAQYF.

The chain carries TRBV4-1 and TRBJ2-3; either TRBD1 or TRBD2 may supply D (5 bases each). Germline CDR1 and CDR2: MGHRA and YSYEKL. V lost 4 bases, J lost 2 bases, and 10 bases lay in between. The CDR3 totals 14 residues. The CDR3 loop reads CASSRDGDTDTQYF. CDR3 DNA sequence: TGCGCCAGCAGCCGGGACGGGGACACAGATACGCAGTATTTT.

The chain joins TRBV20-1 to TRBJ2-1; tentatively, D is TRBD2 (6 bases). V was clipped by 7 bases and J by 9 bases, with 10 bases between them. From germline, CDR1 is DFQATT and CDR2 SNEGSKA (reference sequence). This CDR3 is built from 10 residues. CDR3 DNA: TGCAGTGTTGCACTAGCTGAGCAGTTCTTC. This sequence encodes CSVALAEQFF.

This clone was observed a single time. This chain uses TRBV27 with TRBJ1-1; 8 bases map to TRBD1. Germline V gene lookup returns CDR1 MNHEY and CDR2 SMNVEV (reference sequence). The J segment lost 3 bases and the V segment lost 5 bases, leaving 8 bases of the junction unmatched. The length of the CDR3 is 15 residues. The CDR3 region has the DNA TGTGCCAGCAGTCCCCCGGACAGGGCATACACTGAAGCTTTCTTT. Translation gives CASSPPDRAYTEAFF.

The V and J genes are TRBV9 and TRBJ2-1, with TRBD2 matching 7 bases. V trimming: 1 base; J trimming: 7 bases; junction bases outside the gene matches: 8. The CDR3 loop spans 15 amino acids. CDR1 SGDLS and CDR2 YYNGEE come from the germline V gene. CDR3 amino acids: CASSVYGGRRNEQFF. The CDR3 DNA reads as TGTGCCAGCAGCGTATACGGCGGGAGAAGGAATGAGCAGTTCTTC.

This clone was seen repeatedly, ten times or more. This chain uses TRBV3-1 (or the pseudogene TRBV3-2) with TRBJ2-6; D gene ambiguous. The CDR3 is 16 residues long. Germline lookup yields CDR1 LGHDT and CDR2 YNNKEL (reference sequence). The V end lost 4 bases, the J end lost 0 bases, and 10 bases lay between the germline ends. As DNA, the CDR3 is TGTGCCAGCAGCCGGGATGGGTACTCTGGGGCCAACGTCCTGACTTTC. Protein product: CASSRDGYSGANVLTF.

This clone was observed a single time. The V and J genes are TRBV4-3 and TRBJ2-2, with D tentatively TRBD1 (6 bases). The germline V gene has CDR1 LGHNA and CDR2 YSLEER. The germline V and J ends were trimmed by 3 bases and 2 bases, with 16 bases remaining between them. The CDR3 length is 17 residues. The CDR3 sequence is CASSHFRGGPNTGELFF. The CDR3 nucleotides read TGCGCCAGCAGCCATTTTAGAGGGGGACCTAACACCGGGGAGCTGTTTTTT.

This clone was counted between two and nine times. The chain employs TRBV19 and TRBJ1-2; 7 nucleotides line up with TRBD1. V was pared by 7 bases and J by 7 bases, with 9 bases of the junction left unmatched. CDR1 and CDR2 (germline): LNHDA, SQIVND (reference sequence). CDR3 length: 13 residues. The CDR3 spells CASTLRGAGGYTF. CDR3 DNA: TGTGCCAGTACCCTCAGGGGGGCAGGTGGCTACACCTTC.

The chain carries TRBV5-1 and TRBJ1-2; maybe TRBD1 (5 bases). The CDR3 has 14 residues. Germline loops: CDR1 SGHRS, CDR2 YFSETQ. V shed 0 bases and J shed 5 bases, with 11 bases lying between them. The CDR3, as DNA: TGCGCCAGCAGCTTGGAAGGGGATCCTTATGGCTACACCTTC. It encodes CASSLEGDPYGYTF. The full variable domain, rest sourced from reference TRBV5-1 and TRBJ1-2, is KAGVTQTPRYLIKTRGQQVTLSCSPISGHRSVSWYQQTPGQGLQFLFEYFSETQRNKGNFPGRFSGRQFSNSRSEMNVSTLELGDSALYLCASSLEGDPYGYTFGSGTRLTVV.

The genes are TRBV7-2 and TRBJ1-1; D perhaps matches TRBD1 (5 bases). Looked up from germline, CDR1 is SGHTA and CDR2 is FQGNSA. This CDR3 contains 14 residues. Trimming took off 2 bases at V and 1 base at J, with 8 bases between the two ends. The CDR3 DNA reads TGTGCCAGCAGCTTAAACCAGGGGAACACTGAAGCTTTCTTT. Its translation: CASSLNQGNTEAFF.

V and J are TRBV27 and TRBJ2-1, with no clear D. Trimming took 0 bases from V and 7 from J, leaving 7 bases between them. CDR3 length equals 13 residues. Germline lookup yields CDR1 MNHEY and CDR2 SMNVEV (reference sequence). The CDR3, as DNA: TGTGCCAGCAGTTTATCAGCAGGTAATGAGCAGTTCTTC. Amino acid sequence: CASSLSAGNEQFF.

The chain employs TRBV27 and TRBJ2-2; 9 positions match TRBD2. From germline, CDR1 is MNHEY and CDR2 SMNVEV (reference sequence). With 6 bases clipped from V and 4 bases from J, the junction kept 21 bases outside the gene matches. CDR3 length: 20 amino acids. CDR3 residues: CASSFAGLRVAGGFTGELFF. The CDR3 bases are TGTGCCAGCAGCTTCGCGGGCTTAAGGGTGGCGGGAGGGTTCACCGGGGAGCTGTTTTTT.

The chain employs TRBV27 and TRBJ1-6, with 9 bases matching TRBD1. The CDR3 has 14 residues. Germline V gene sequence: CDR1 MNHEY, CDR2 SMNVEV (reference sequence). After removal of 6 bases from V and 9 bases from J, the junction contained 6 bases not matched to a gene. The CDR3 nucleotides are TGTGCCAGCAGCCGGACAGGGGTCACTTCACCCCTCCACTTT. Protein product: CASSRTGVTSPLHF.

The V call is TRBV30, the J call TRBJ1-6; the D is unclear. V gave up 2 bases and J gave up 16 bases, with 15 bases separating them. CDR1 is GTSNPN, CDR2 SVGIG, per germline (reference sequence). CDR3 size: 12 residues. This CDR3 is CAWSPQWAALHF. CDR3 DNA: TGTGCCTGGAGTCCCCAATGGGCAGCTCTCCACTTT.

The genes are TRBV5-1 and TRBJ2-4; a weak D match, TRBD1 (5 bases). Trimming pared 4 bases from V and 0 bases from J, leaving 20 bases between. From germline, CDR1 is SGHRS and CDR2 YFSETQ. The CDR3 has 18 residues. The CDR3 bases are TGCGCCAGCAGCCCAAGGTCTCAGGGCCTACTAGCCAAAAACATTCAGTACTTC. The encoded protein is CASSPRSQGLLAKNIQYF.

The V gene is TRBV6-5, the J gene TRBJ1-1, with unresolved D. This CDR3 has 11 residues. Trimming took off 7 bases at V and 8 bases at J, with 11 bases between the two ends. In germline, CDR1 is MNHEY, CDR2 SVGAGI. The CDR3 here is CASTWGAEAFF. CDR3 nucleotide sequence: TGTGCCAGCACCTGGGGAGCCGAAGCTTTCTTT.

The rearrangement joins TRBV6-2 or TRBV6-3 to TRBJ1-1; 7 bases fit TRBD1. Germline V gene data show CDR1 as MNHEY and CDR2 as SVGEGT. The CDR3 has 14 residues. The J segment lost 1 base and the V segment lost 2 bases, leaving 1 base of the junction unmatched. In DNA, the CDR3 is TGTGCCAGCAGTTACCCAGGGGGGAACACTGAAGCTTTCTTT. Amino acids: CASSYPGGNTEAFF.

The V and J genes are TRBV6-1 and TRBJ1-5, with D maybe TRBD1 (6 bases). CDR3 length: 14 residues. CDR1 and CDR2 (germline): MNHNS, SASEGT. Trimming removed 3 bases from V and 6 bases from J, with 12 bases in between. This chain's CDR3 is CASSEKGDVQPQHF. CDR3 DNA sequence: TGTGCCAGCAGTGAGAAGGGGGATGTTCAGCCCCAGCATTTT.

The chain carries TRBV2 and TRBJ1-4; TRBD1 might be the D (5 bases). This CDR3 has 13 residues. Per the germline V gene, CDR1 is SNHLY and CDR2 is FYNNEI. The CDR3 DNA reads TGTGCAACCAGCAGGGACACTAATGAAAAACTGTTTTTT. It codes for CATSRDTNEKLFF.

J is TRBJ1-5 and V is TRBV11-2, with a tentative D call TRBD1 (5 bases). The germline V gene encodes CDR1 SGHAT and CDR2 FQNNGV. The CDR3 spans 13 residues. Trimming took off 5 bases at V and 4 bases at J, with 9 bases between the two ends. CDR3: CASSPGGNQPQHF. CDR3 DNA sequence: TGTGCCAGCAGCCCTGGGGGGAATCAGCCCCAGCATTTT.

The chain links TRBV19 to TRBJ1-1, with D possibly being TRBD1 (6 bases). The CDR3 contains 11 residues. CDR1 and CDR2 from the germline V gene are LNHDA and SQIVND (reference sequence). V dropped 8 bases and J dropped 4 bases, with 8 bases sitting between them. The CDR3 here is CASRTVTEAFF. The CDR3 DNA sequence: TGTGCCAGTCGGACAGTCACTGAAGCTTTCTTT. Using reference TRBV19 and TRBJ1-1 for the parts outside the CDR3, the full variable domain is DGGITQSPKYLFRKEGQNVTLSCEQNLNHDAMYWYRQDPGQGLRLIYYSQIVNDFQKGDIAEGYSVSREKKESFPLTVTSAQKNPTAFYLCASRTVTEAFFGQGTRLTVV.

The V gene is TRBV27, the J gene TRBJ2-5; 7 nucleotides match TRBD1. This CDR3 has 13 amino acids. The V segment lost 4 bases and the J segment 5 bases; nucleotides outside the gene matches: 4. CDR1 MNHEY and CDR2 SMNVEV come from the germline V gene (reference sequence). The CDR3 here is CASSWEGGETQYF. CDR3 in DNA: TGTGCCAGCAGTTGGGAAGGGGGCGAGACCCAGTACTTC.

This chain connects TRBV7-3 to TRBJ1-2; 7 bases map to TRBD1. CDR3 length: 16 residues. V trimming: 1 base; J trimming: 6 bases; junction bases outside the gene matches: 11. Germline CDR1 and CDR2: SGHTA and FQGTGA. The CDR3 spells CASSLMSGATGDGYTF. The CDR3 DNA follows: TGTGCCAGCAGCTTAATGAGTGGAGCTACAGGGGATGGCTACACCTTC.

This chain links TRBV7-2 with TRBJ2-7; 8 positions agree with TRBD1. CDR3 length: 14 amino acids. With 5 bases clipped from V and 5 bases from J, the junction kept 8 bases outside the gene matches. Per the germline V gene, CDR1 is SGHTA and CDR2 is FQGNSA. CDR3 amino acids: CASSQDRVIHEQYF. Here the CDR3 DNA reads TGTGCCAGCAGCCAGGACAGGGTAATTCACGAGCAGTACTTC.

The chain is built from TRBV29-1 and TRBJ2-3; D uncertain. The germline V gene encodes CDR1 SQVTM and CDR2 ANQGSEA. With 8 bases removed from V and 1 base from J, the gap between germline ends came to 10 bases. The CDR3 runs to 12 residues. The CDR3 sequence: CSYKPGTDTQYF. The CDR3 DNA is TGCAGCTATAAACCAGGCACAGATACGCAGTATTTT.

This chain uses TRBV6-2 or TRBV6-3 with TRBJ1-6; possibly TRBD1 for D (5 bases). This CDR3 is built from 16 residues. In germline, CDR1 is MNHEY, CDR2 SVGEGT. Trimming left V 0 bases short and J 7 bases short, with 13 bases between. The chain's CDR3 is CASSYSLQGRNSPLHF. DNA of the CDR3: TGTGCCAGCAGTTACTCATTGCAGGGTCGGAATTCACCCCTCCACTTT.

The V gene is TRBV5-1, the J gene TRBJ2-3, with D hard to call. Germline V gene data show CDR1 as SGHRS and CDR2 as YFSETQ. V was clipped by 0 bases and J by 1 base, with 12 bases between them. This CDR3 contains 16 residues. CDR3 residues: CASSLEGRTRTDTQYF. The CDR3, as DNA: TGCGCCAGCAGCTTGGAGGGCAGGACCCGCACAGATACGCAGTATTTT.

This chain uses TRBV7-9 with TRBJ1-6, with 10 bases that match TRBD1. Germline trimming cut 5 bases from V and 7 bases from J; bases unmatched to any gene: 2. CDR1 and CDR2 (germline): SEHNR, FQNEAQ (reference sequence). The CDR3 is 14 amino acids. The CDR3 DNA sequence: TGTGCCAGCAGCGAGGGACAGGGGAATTCACCCCTCCACTTT. Its translation is CASSEGQGNSPLHF. The full variable domain, its missing parts supplied by reference TRBV7-9 and TRBJ1-6, is DTGVSQNPRHKITKRGQNVTFRCDPISEHNRLYWYRQTLGQGPEFLTYFQNEAQLEKSRLLSDRFSAERPKGSFSTLEIQRTEQGDSAMYLCASSEGQGNSPLHFGNGTRLTVT.

This clone came up a few times. At the DNA level, this CDR3 is encoded by other sequences in the same sample as well. The rearrangement uses TRBV14 and TRBJ1-2; 7 bases are shared with TRBD1. V dropped 4 bases and J dropped 0; count of bases not matched to a gene: 5. Germline V gene lookup returns CDR1 SGHDN and CDR2 FVKESK. The CDR3 has 15 residues. CDR3: CASSPRDRTNYGYTF. The CDR3 DNA is TGTGCCAGCAGCCCCCGGGACAGAACTAACTATGGCTACACCTTC.